Detailed here is one T cell receptor (beta chain). Its specificity is unknown. The data are from a study of shared clonotypes between healthy human individuals. Deep was the level used in running the assay. Replicate sorted-subset PCRs were loaded with around 220 ng DNA, 30,000 to 35,000 T cell genomes. Profiling relied on immunoSEQ multiplex PCR, and the TCRdb table lists in-frame clones only, not all of them. The sample lists 950,000 to 1,100,000 clones, about 75% occurring once. Points from the study as a whole: Rarefaction analysis demonstrated incomplete sorted-subset sequencing notwithstanding large depth. The study generally estimated greater richness for naive than memory subsets.

Trimming pared 5 bases from V and 2 bases from J, leaving 9 bases between. This CDR3 has 13 amino acids. Per germline, CDR1 MDHEN and CDR2 SYDVKM. The TCR comes from a man in his late teens or twenties in good health. This chain links TRBV28 with TRBJ1-2; unclear D gene. Input material: memory CD4+ T cells sorted from blood. Subset: CD45RA-negative fraction. The CDR3 sequence is CASSRKKNYGYTF. The CDR3, as DNA: TGTGCCAGCAGTAGAAAGAAAAACTATGGCTACACCTTC.